Sequencing of this T cell receptor beta chain was carried out in a study of T cell clones after liver transplantation (dated by TCRdb to between 2017 and 2020). Study-level background: ITN030ST, the source of the samples, was a randomized trial that attempted immunosuppression withdrawal within 2 years of liver transplantation. Third party-reactive TCRbeta sequences were also identified from pre-transplant MLRs to serve as an antigen-independent comparator for donor-reactive sequences. Three of the eight recipients were HCV-positive; the others were transplanted for non-autoimmune, non-viral indications. Blood samples were collected pre-transplant, pre-randomization before withdrawal, and post-randomization after either full withdrawal or failed withdrawal. The study cohort included 8 liver transplant recipients, of whom 3 were classified as tolerant and 5 as non-tolerant. Tolerance meant complete immunosuppression withdrawal for at least one year without liver enzymes rising beyond twice the upper limit of normal. Until randomization at 12-24 months post-transplant, subjects were given standard immunosuppression, with no induction therapy. Donor-reactive T cell clones were identified by TCRbeta sequencing following a pre-transplant mixed lymphocyte reaction and were subsequently tracked in post-transplant blood. What the authors observed across the whole study: After accounting for repertoire turnover, donor-reactive detection was significantly reduced in 7 of 8 subjects for CD4 and 8 of 8 for CD8. Because of small, heterogeneous patient numbers and non-standardized post-transplant time points, the conclusions were only preliminary. The decline in donor-reactive sequences exceeded the decline in third party-reactive sequences, suggesting partial antigen-specific deletion that was unrelated to withdrawal success. Because no allograft tissue specimens were available, donor-reactive T cells may have migrated into the graft instead of being deleted. In a couple of subjects, low numbers of available donor cells limited the measurable donor-reactive repertoire. In 5 of 8 subjects, circulating donor-reactive CD4 TCRbeta sequences decreased significantly after transplant, regardless of tolerance or HCV status.

As concerns this clone: Its target antigen remains unknown. Nothing much larger sits one base from this clone, and base qualities are not available.

Unstimulated PBMCs, after thawing, were stained for CD3, CD4 and CD8 and then FACS-sorted into CD3+CD4+ and CD3+CD8+ populations. Each of the 8 studied subjects was randomized to immunosuppression withdrawal. The Qiagen DNeasy Blood and Tissue Kit was used for isolation of genomic DNA. Frozen genomic DNA underwent high-throughput TCRbeta CDR3 sequencing by immunoSEQ, including PCR amplification, mapping, bias correction and internal controls. As for the original processing: Only productive rearrangements were retained, and each unique TCRbeta sequence was defined by its CDR3 nucleotide sequence together with its V and J gene. For classification of a sequence as donor-reactive, at least 5-fold expansion in CFSE-low cells relative to unstimulated pre-transplant cells and a frequency of at least 0.01% were required. Minimum frequency thresholds were set for each subject on the basis of the unstimulated sample with the lowest template count, so that a detection power of at least 90% was ensured. Jensen-Shannon divergence between the top 1000 TCRbeta sequences post- versus pre-transplant served as the measure of repertoire turnover. Two-sided Fisher's exact tests were used to test for changes in how often donor-reactive sequences were detected. The immuneACCESS repertoire file appears here via TCRdb, limited to in-frame rearrangements. These files lack a portion of the clones; in checked studies, under half of the deficit traces to unresolved V genes, and the cause of the others is not known. V, J and clone size reflect that table, while D and trimming were determined from the DNA. The sample yields about 68,000 clones; about 91% were counted once. Of the sample, less than 1% is held by the ten largest clones.

V trim: 7 bases; J trim: 4 bases; unmatched bases: 4. CDR1 and CDR2 are read off the germline V gene (reference sequence) as LNHDA and SQIVND. From cysteine to phenylalanine, the CDR3 is 13 amino acids long. Only the CDR3 region is kept as DNA, spanning 39 bases read in frame from base 1. The receptor comes from a human patient who received a liver transplant. After a transplant, some T cells may be the graft donor's own cells. The chain links TRBV19 with TRBJ1-1, with 9 junctional bases fitting TRBD1. The specimen comprised CD4+ T cells from blood, sampled around 25 months after liver transplant. Here the CDR3 is given as CASTPTGGTEAFF. The sequence in DNA is TGTGCCAGTACCCCGACAGGGGGCACTGAAGCTTTCTTT.